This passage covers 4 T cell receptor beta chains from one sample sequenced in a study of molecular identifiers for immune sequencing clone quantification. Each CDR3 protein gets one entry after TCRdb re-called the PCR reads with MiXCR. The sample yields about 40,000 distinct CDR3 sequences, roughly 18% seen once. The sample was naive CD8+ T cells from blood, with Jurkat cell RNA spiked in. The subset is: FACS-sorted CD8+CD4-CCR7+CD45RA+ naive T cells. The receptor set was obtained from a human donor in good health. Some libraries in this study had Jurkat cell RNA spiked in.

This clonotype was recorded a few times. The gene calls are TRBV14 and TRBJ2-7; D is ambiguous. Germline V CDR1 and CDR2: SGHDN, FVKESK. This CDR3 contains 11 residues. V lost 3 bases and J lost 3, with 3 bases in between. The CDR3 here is CASSQYYEQYF. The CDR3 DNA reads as TGTGCCAGCAGCCAGTACTACGAGCAGTACTTC.

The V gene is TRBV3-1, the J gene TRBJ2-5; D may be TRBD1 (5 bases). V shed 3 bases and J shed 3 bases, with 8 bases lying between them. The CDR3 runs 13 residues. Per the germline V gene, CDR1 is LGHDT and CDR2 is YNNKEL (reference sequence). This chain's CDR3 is CASSHPREETQYF. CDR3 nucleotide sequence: TGTGCCAGCAGCCATCCCAGGGAAGAGACCCAGTACTTC.

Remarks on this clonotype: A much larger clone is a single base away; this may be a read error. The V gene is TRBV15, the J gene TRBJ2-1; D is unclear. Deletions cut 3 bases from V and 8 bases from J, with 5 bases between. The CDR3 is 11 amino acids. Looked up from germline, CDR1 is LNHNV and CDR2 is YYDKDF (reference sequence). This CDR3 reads CATSSYDEQFF. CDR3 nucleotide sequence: TGTGCCACCAGCAGTTACGATGAGCAGTTCTTC. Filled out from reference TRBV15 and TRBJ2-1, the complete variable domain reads DAMVIQNPRYQVTQFGKPVTLSCSQTLNHNVMYWYQQKSSQAPKLLFHYYDKDFNNEADTPDNFQSRRPNTSFCFLDIRSPGLGDTAMYLCATSSYDEQFFGPGTRLTVL.

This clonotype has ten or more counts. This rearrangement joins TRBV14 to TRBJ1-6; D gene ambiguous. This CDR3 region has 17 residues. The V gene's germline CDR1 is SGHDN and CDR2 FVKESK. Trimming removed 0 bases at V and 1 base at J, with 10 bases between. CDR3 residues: CASSQDNWWSYNSPLHF. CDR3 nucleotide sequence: TGTGCCAGCAGCCAAGACAACTGGTGGTCCTATAATTCACCCCTCCACTTT.